The source of this T cell receptor (beta chain) is a study of CD8+CD57+ T cells in acquired aplastic anemia. Broader study findings: The study found no significant CD8+ Simpson's diversity difference between patients and controls. Fewer than 30 shared CD8+ CDR3s appeared highly expressed within patients' immunodominant clones.

TCR beta VDJ combinations and CDR3 sequences were profiled from genomic DNA. Via MiXCR, TCRdb re-called the reads, giving one row per CDR3 protein. The sample lists about 160,000 distinct CDR3 sequences, about two thirds occurring once. Patients included in sequencing had previously demonstrated CD8+CD57+ cell expansion by flow cytometry. Worth noting for this clonotype: As yet, its antigen is unknown.

CDR1 is DFQATT and CDR2 is SNEGSKA in the germline V gene (reference sequence). V lost 0 bases to trimming and J lost 5 bases, with 25 bases between them. This CDR3 has 18 amino acids. V gene TRBV20-1 combines with J gene TRBJ1-1, with D perhaps TRBD1 (5 bases). What was sequenced was sorted CD4+, CD8+, or CD8+CD57+ T cells (not recorded which) from PBMCs. The TCR originated in a human donor with aplastic anemia. CDR3 residues: CSARETSGGDTGETEAFF. In DNA form, the CDR3 reads TGCAGTGCTAGAGAGACCAGCGGGGGAGACACCGGGGAAACTGAAGCTTTCTTT.